A single sample gave rise to the 8 T cell receptor beta chains below, sequenced in a study of blood T cell repertoires in COVID-19. Generated by immunoSEQ multiplex PCR, the TCRdb table keeps only in-frame clones and is missing some. The sample contains some 150,000 clones, 60% to 85% of which appear only once. Sequencing was carried out using peripheral blood. The receptors derive from a man at least 80 years old with acute or convalescent COVID-19.

This sequence joins TRBV3-1 (or the pseudogene TRBV3-2) and TRBJ2-2; D gene uncertain. V lost 6 bases and J 3 bases, leaving 5 bases between the germline ends. The CDR3 contains 12 residues. Germline-derived CDR1 and CDR2 are LGHDT and YNNKEL (reference sequence). CDR3 nucleotides: TGTGCCAGCAGTCTTCACACCGGGGAGCTGTTTTTT. Translation gives CASSLHTGELFF.

This clone has a handful of counts. The gene calls are TRBV27 and TRBJ1-2; D is undetermined. The germline CDR1 and CDR2 sequences are MNHEY and SMNVEV (reference sequence). V was cut by 2 bases and J by 2 bases, with 15 bases left in between. CDR3 length: 16 amino acids. CDR3 sequence (DNA): TGTGCCAGCAGTTTAGGGCCAAGAGGGTCCAACTATGGCTACACCTTC. It is translated as CASSLGPRGSNYGYTF.

The chain joins TRBV7-8 to TRBJ2-1; maybe TRBD2 (7 bases). The CDR3 contains 15 residues. Germline V CDR1 and CDR2: SGHVS, FQNEAQ. The germline V and J ends were trimmed by 3 bases and 8 bases, with 17 bases remaining between them. The CDR3 bases are TGTGCCAGCAGCTTGAGGCTAGGCGGGGGCTATGAGCAGTTCTTC. Translating it yields CASSLRLGGGYEQFF.

DNA of the CDR3: TGCGCCAGCAGGCCAGCCGGGACTATCTACAATGAGCAGTTCTTC. It codes for CASRPAGTIYNEQFF. The chain has TRBV5-1 and TRBJ2-1; 7 nucleotides align to TRBD2. Trimming at V came to 5 bases and at J to 3 bases, leaving 8 bases not matched to a gene. The CDR3 has 15 amino acids. CDR1 and CDR2 (germline): SGHRS, YFSETQ.

This clone has only a few counts. This sequence joins TRBV28 and TRBJ2-5; the match to TRBD1 covers 11 bases. CDR3 length: 15 residues. V was pared by 3 bases and J by 7 bases, with 7 bases of the junction left unmatched. Germline lookup yields CDR1 MDHEN and CDR2 SYDVKM. Written as DNA, the CDR3 is TGTGCCAGCAGTTTTCGGACAGGGGGCACAGGGACCCAGTACTTC. As protein: CASSFRTGGTGTQYF.

The V and J genes are TRBV28 and TRBJ1-3; D is uncertain. V lost 10 bases and J 0 bases, leaving 13 bases between the germline ends. CDR1 MDHEN and CDR2 SYDVKM come from the germline V gene. The CDR3 totals 14 residues. The CDR3 DNA follows: TGTGCCACACTAGACACCGGCTCTGGAAACACCATATATTTT. Translating it yields CATLDTGSGNTIYF.

The CDR3 reads CASSVRAGAEQYF. The CDR3 region has the DNA TGTGCCAGCAGCGTCCGGGCGGGGGCCGAGCAGTACTTC. The chain couples TRBV9 to TRBJ2-7, with D maybe TRBD2 (7 bases). In germline, CDR1 is SGDLS, CDR2 YYNGEE. The germline V and J ends were trimmed by 2 bases and 6 bases, with 12 bases remaining between them. This CDR3 contains 13 residues.

The genes are TRBV6-2 or TRBV6-3 and TRBJ2-7; TRBD1 agrees at 9 bases. There are 13 residues in the CDR3. Per germline, CDR1 MNHEY and CDR2 SVGEGT. V lost 2 bases to trimming and J lost 6 bases; unmatched junction nucleotides: 2. This chain's CDR3 is CASSYGTGSEQYF. The DNA for the CDR3 is TGTGCCAGCAGTTACGGGACAGGGAGCGAGCAGTACTTC.